A single TCR beta chain is shown here with its context. The entry originates in a study of blood T cell repertoires in COVID-19. Study background: Nucleic acid was either cDNA or gDNA, and it came from T cells, B-cell-depleted T cells, or PBMCs.

V lost 6 bases and J lost 3, with 6 bases in between. This CDR3 comprises 12 residues. Original handling: Using reference gene primer amplification, nucleated cell counts were estimated. Clones were sequenced by immunoSEQ multiplex PCR, and TCRdb holds only the in-frame ones, with some missing. That table is the source of V, J and clone size, and D and trimming were worked out from the DNA. The data show approximately 260,000 clones, with approximately 80% seen just once and under 5.5% held by the top ten. Sequenced: peripheral blood. The sequence came from an elderly woman with active or convalescent COVID-19. This sequence joins TRBV12-3 or TRBV12-4 and TRBJ2-1; D is undetermined. The CDR3: CASSPGYNEQFF. The DNA of the CDR3 is TGTGCCAGCAGCCCCGGCTACAATGAGCAGTTCTTC.